The next 11 T cell receptor beta chains were all read from a single sample in a study of blood T cell repertoires in COVID-19 (dated by TCRdb to the early 2020s). Libraries were built with the immunoSEQ multiplex PCR assay. TCRdb took this table from immuneACCESS and kept in-frame rearrangements with V and J called. Such tables lack part of the clones; where checked against another copy, unresolved V genes explain under half of the gap, and the rest is unexplained. In this sample the table shows 210,000 or so clones, more than 70% of which occur a single time. The ten largest account for 6% to 7.5% of the sample. Sequences were obtained from PBMCs or T cells enriched from blood (not recorded which). The receptor set was obtained from a woman aged 40 to 50 with acute COVID-19.

The chain recombines TRBV5-1 with TRBJ1-1; perhaps TRBD1 as D (5 bases). The CDR3 is 17 amino acids. The germline CDR1 and CDR2 sequences are SGHRS and YFSETQ. The ends were cut back, 0 bases at V and 1 base at J, with 16 bases in the middle. The CDR3 sequence: CASSLAAGTLSNTEAFF. The CDR3 DNA reads as TGCGCCAGCAGCTTGGCTGCAGGGACTCTCTCGAACACTGAAGCTTTCTTT.

V usage is TRBV12-3 or TRBV12-4 and J usage is TRBJ2-1; tentatively, D is TRBD2 (5 bases). With 6 bases removed from V and 6 bases from J, the gap between germline ends came to 6 bases. The CDR3 loop spans 11 amino acids. DNA for the CDR3: TGTGCCAGCAGGAGGGCCAATGAGCAGTTCTTC. Translated, it gives CASRRANEQFF.

This chain links TRBV6-5 with TRBJ1-2; possibly TRBD1 for D (6 bases). The V gene's germline CDR1 is MNHEY and CDR2 SVGAGI. The V end was cut by 6 bases, the J end by 6 bases, with 20 bases between. CDR3 length: 15 residues. The DNA of the CDR3 is TGTGCCAGCAGGGCAAGGGGGGGTCCAATCGATGGCTACACCTTC. Amino acids: CASRARGGPIDGYTF.

This chain uses TRBV9 with TRBJ1-1, with 8 nucleotides matching TRBD1. Trimming cost V 0 bases and J 8 bases; bases outside gene matches: 6. This CDR3 comprises 14 residues. Germline V lookup: CDR1 SGDLS, CDR2 YYNGEE. CDR3 region: CASSVGAGGSEAFF. Written as DNA, the CDR3 is TGTGCCAGCAGCGTAGGGGCAGGGGGCTCAGAAGCTTTCTTT.

This chain links TRBV12-5 with TRBJ2-5; D gene uncertain. The CDR3 has 9 amino acids. Germline CDR1 LGHNT, CDR2 FRNRAP. V lost 9 bases and J 5 bases, leaving 4 bases between the germline ends. The CDR3 spells CARRETQYF. CDR3 bases: TGTGCTAGGAGGGAGACCCAGTACTTC.

This chain links TRBV9 with TRBJ1-2; TRBD1 aligns across 9 bases. Per the germline V gene, CDR1 is SGDLS and CDR2 is YYNGEE. The CDR3 has 14 residues. J gave up 4 bases and V 3 bases, and 4 bases lay outside the gene matches. CDR3 residues: CASSAGQGGYGYTF. DNA of the CDR3: TGTGCCAGCAGCGCGGGACAGGGCGGCTATGGCTACACCTTC.

The chain uses TRBV5-1 and TRBJ2-1; TRBD2 aligns across 14 bases. Germline trimming cut 3 bases from V and 4 bases from J; bases unmatched to any gene: 3. From germline, CDR1 is SGHRS and CDR2 YFSETQ. The CDR3 is 16 residues long. This CDR3 reads CASSSGTSGGYNEQFF. In DNA form, the CDR3 reads TGCGCCAGCAGCTCCGGGACTAGCGGGGGATACAATGAGCAGTTCTTC.

The J gene is TRBJ1-1, the V gene TRBV30, with D unclear. CDR3 length: 14 residues. Deletions cut 2 bases from V and 5 bases from J, with 15 bases between. Per the germline V gene, CDR1 is GTSNPN and CDR2 is SVGIG (reference sequence). The CDR3 loop reads CAWSPPSPRTEAFF. The CDR3 nucleotides are TGTGCCTGGAGTCCTCCTTCCCCCCGGACTGAAGCTTTCTTT.

This rearrangement joins TRBV4-2 to TRBJ1-2, with 9 nucleotides matching TRBD1. CDR1 and CDR2 (germline): LGHNA, YNFKEQ. Trimming took 4 bases from V and 0 from J; bases not matched to a gene: 12. The CDR3 consists of 18 residues. CDR3 amino acids: CASSPFIRTGAPNYGYTF. As DNA, the CDR3 is TGTGCCAGCAGCCCCTTTATACGGACAGGGGCCCCTAACTATGGCTACACCTTC.

The chain joins TRBV30 to TRBJ1-1; D is ambiguous. V dropped 3 bases and J dropped 5 bases, with 16 bases sitting between them. Germline V gene lookup returns CDR1 GTSNPN and CDR2 SVGIG (reference sequence). This CDR3 has 14 residues. The chain's CDR3 is CAWRRGAGSTEAFF. The CDR3 bases are TGTGCCTGGAGACGGGGAGCGGGTTCGACTGAAGCTTTCTTT.

The rearrangement joins TRBV14 to TRBJ1-2; perhaps TRBD1 as D (5 bases). The CDR3 covers 15 residues. V was pared by 0 bases and J by 7 bases, with 15 bases between. Per the germline V gene, CDR1 is SGHDN and CDR2 is FVKESK. CDR3: CASSQDRGGSGGYTF. Written as DNA, the CDR3 is TGTGCCAGCAGCCAAGATCGGGGGGGAAGTGGTGGCTACACCTTC.